One and the same sample provided the 21 T cell receptor beta chains below, sequenced in a study of cytotoxic CD8 clonotypes in ibrutinib-treated CLL. Produced via immunoSEQ multiplex PCR; TCRdb's table is partial and in-frame only. The sample includes approximately 280,000 clones, roughly three quarters of them seen just once. The material was PBMCs, obtained at disease progression, from a patient treated with ibrutinib. Receptors were obtained from a human donor with chronic lymphocytic leukemia.

The chain has TRBV19 and TRBJ2-1; D gene uncertain. This CDR3 comprises 16 residues. Trimming removed 3 bases at V and 0 bases at J, with 12 bases between. CDR1 and CDR2 from the germline V gene are LNHDA and SQIVND (reference sequence). The CDR3 nucleotides are TGTGCCAGTAGTATCAACACAGCTTACTCCTACAATGAGCAGTTCTTC. Translation gives CASSINTAYSYNEQFF.

With regard to this clone: The junction differs from germline at one of its ends, possibly a read error. The rearrangement uses TRBV18 and TRBJ2-4; 8 positions agree with TRBD1. The CDR3 totals 16 residues. CDR1 is KGHSH, CDR2 LQKENI, per germline. The CDR3 sequence is CASSPQGVIAKNIQYF. The CDR3 coding sequence is TGTGCCAGCTCTCCACAGGGGGTGATAGCCAAAAACATTCAGTACTTC.

CDR3 loop: CASSLDSTGELFF. CDR3 DNA sequence: TGTGCCAGCTCGCTCGACTCTACCGGGGAGCTGTTTTTT. The chain couples TRBV18 to TRBJ2-2, with unresolved D. This CDR3 is built from 13 residues. Trimming took 6 bases from V and 5 from J, leaving 10 bases between them. CDR1 and CDR2 (germline): KGHSH, LQKENI.

This chain links TRBV7-9 with TRBJ1-4, with 7 positions matching TRBD1. The junction had 10 bases not matched to a gene; V was cut back by 5 bases and J by 7 bases. CDR3 size: 15 residues. In germline, CDR1 is SEHNR, CDR2 FQNEAQ (reference sequence). The CDR3 DNA is TGTGCCAGCAGCCAAGGACAGGAATGGGGTGAAAAACTGTTTTTT. Translated, it gives CASSQGQEWGEKLFF.

This clone was seen only once. J is TRBJ2-2 and V is TRBV5-6; 12 bases map to TRBD2. V was clipped by 3 bases and J by 5 bases; unmatched bases: 5. Per germline, CDR1 SGHDT and CDR2 YYEEEE. The length of the CDR3 is 16 residues. Here the CDR3 reads CASSYGLAGMTGELFF. The CDR3 region has the DNA TGTGCCAGCAGCTACGGACTAGCGGGGATGACCGGGGAGCTGTTTTTT.

This clone was seen a few times. The chain has TRBV7-6 and TRBJ2-7, with 10 bases aligning to TRBD1. There are 15 residues in the CDR3. J lost 4 bases, V lost 6 bases, and 9 bases had no gene match. Germline loops: CDR1 SGHVS, CDR2 FNYEAQ. The CDR3 reads CASSLGGGQGYEQYF. The CDR3 nucleotides are TGTGCCAGCAGTCTAGGCGGGGGACAGGGGTACGAGCAGTACTTC.

The J gene is TRBJ2-6, the V gene TRBV5-6, with D possibly matching TRBD1 (5 bases). Germline CDR1 SGHDT, CDR2 YYEEEE. This CDR3 is 17 amino acids long. The V end was cut by 2 bases, the J end by 0 bases, with 12 bases between. This CDR3 is CASSFRQLSSGANVLTF. In nucleotides, the CDR3 is TGTGCCAGCAGCTTTCGACAGTTAAGCTCTGGGGCCAACGTCCTGACTTTC.

This clone appeared once. The rearrangement uses TRBV11-2 and TRBJ2-3, with D possibly matching TRBD2 (6 bases). V was clipped by 5 bases and J by 2 bases, with 14 bases between them. CDR3 length equals 15 residues. Per the germline V gene, CDR1 is SGHAT and CDR2 is FQNNGV. The CDR3 spells CASSRGWGDTDTQYF. CDR3 coding DNA: TGTGCCAGCAGCCGAGGATGGGGGGACACAGATACGCAGTATTTT.

This clone was seen just once. Other DNA sequences in the sample encode the same CDR3. The chain has TRBV14 and TRBJ2-6; perhaps D is TRBD1 or TRBD2 (5 bases each). The ends were cut back, 3 bases at V and 2 bases at J, with 11 bases in the middle. The CDR3 extends over 16 amino acids. Germline loops: CDR1 SGHDN, CDR2 FVKESK. CDR3 DNA sequence: TGTGCCAGCAGCCAGAGGGGTGCGACTGGGGCCAACGTCCTGACTTTC. Translated: CASSQRGATGANVLTF.

This clone showed up just once. This chain joins TRBV29-1 and TRBJ2-7; 9 positions match TRBD1. The CDR3 totals 14 residues. CDR1 and CDR2 from the germline V gene are SQVTM and ANQGSEA. Trimming at V came to 3 bases and at J to 7 bases, leaving 10 bases not matched to a gene. As DNA, the CDR3 is TGCAGCGTTGAGGCCGACAGGGGGTCGGGGGAGCAGTACTTC. Its translation is CSVEADRGSGEQYF.

This sequence joins TRBV5-6 and TRBJ1-5; D gene unclear. V was pared by 5 bases and J by 0 bases, with 15 bases between. Germline V gene lookup returns CDR1 SGHDT and CDR2 YYEEEE. The CDR3 consists of 16 residues. Here the CDR3 DNA reads TGTGCCAGCAGTCCCTCCGGGCAGGCTAGCAATCAGCCCCAGCATTTT. This encodes CASSPSGQASNQPQHF.

This clone turned up a few times. This CDR3 is also generated by other DNA sequences in the sample. V gene TRBV9 combines with J gene TRBJ2-7, with 7 nucleotides matching TRBD1. Germline V lookup: CDR1 SGDLS, CDR2 YYNGEE. V shed 0 bases and J 4 bases; nucleotides not matched to a gene: 7. This CDR3 region has 15 residues. The chain's CDR3 is CASSVGGGALYEQYF. DNA of the CDR3: TGTGCCAGCAGCGTAGGAGGGGGCGCACTATACGAGCAGTACTTC.

V gene TRBV5-4 combines with J gene TRBJ1-2; maybe TRBD1 (5 bases). The CDR3 totals 16 residues. Germline-derived CDR1 and CDR2 are SGHNT and YYREEE (reference sequence). Trimming shortened V by 5 bases and J by 2 bases, and 19 bases separated the two germline ends. The CDR3 protein is CASRERSGATNYGYTF. The CDR3 region has the DNA TGTGCCAGCAGGGAAAGGAGCGGGGCCACCAACTATGGCTACACCTTC.

V gene TRBV9 combines with J gene TRBJ1-5; 9 positions agree with TRBD1. Germline trimming cut 0 bases from V and 7 bases from J; bases unmatched to any gene: 5. Looked up from germline, CDR1 is SGDLS and CDR2 is YYNGEE. The CDR3 length is 15 residues. The chain's CDR3 is CASSVGTGEKQPQHF. The CDR3, as DNA: TGTGCCAGCAGCGTAGGGACAGGGGAAAAGCAGCCCCAGCATTTT.

This chain connects TRBV7-6 to TRBJ2-1; D is perhaps TRBD1 (6 bases). Germline V gene sequence: CDR1 SGHVS, CDR2 FNYEAQ. V gave up 0 bases and J gave up 12 bases, with 18 bases separating them. The CDR3 has 15 amino acids. The CDR3, as DNA: TGTGCCAGCAGCTTAGCGTTGGTAAGGGCAGGGGTGCAGTTCTTC. This gives the protein CASSLALVRAGVQFF. Combining the CDR3 with reference TRBV7-6 and TRBJ2-1 gives the whole variable domain GAGVSQSPRYKVTKRGQDVALRCDPISGHVSLYWYRQALGQGPEFLTYFNYEAQQDKSGLPNDRFSAERPEGSISTLTIQRTEQRDSAMYRCASSLALVRAGVQFFGPGTRLTVL.

The chain has TRBV7-9 and TRBJ2-2; tentative D call: TRBD1 (7 bases). Germline V gives CDR1 SEHNR, CDR2 FQNEAQ (reference sequence). This CDR3 region has 16 residues. With 3 bases removed from V and 7 bases from J, the gap between germline ends came to 18 bases. The CDR3 protein is CASSFTAQGGSGELFF. The CDR3 DNA reads as TGTGCCAGCAGCTTTACCGCCCAGGGGGGAAGCGGGGAGCTGTTTTTT.

The DNA of the CDR3 is TGTGCCAGCAGTGCAGGGGACCCGGACACCGGGGAGCTGTTTTTT. Translation gives CASSAGDPDTGELFF. This chain uses TRBV28 with TRBJ2-2, with a tentative D call TRBD1 (6 bases). The ends were cut back, 5 bases at V and 3 bases at J, with 13 bases in the middle. CDR3 size: 15 residues. Germline CDR1 is MDHEN and CDR2 is SYDVKM. The whole variable domain, filled in from reference TRBV28 and TRBJ2-2, reads DVKVTQSSRYLVKRTGEKVFLECVQDMDHENMFWYRQDPGLGLRLIYFSYDVKMKEKGDIPEGYSVSREKKERFSLILESASTNQTSMYLCASSAGDPDTGELFFGEGSRLTVL.

The chain carries TRBV4-3 and TRBJ1-2, with 9 nucleotides matching TRBD1. Trimming removed 0 bases from V and 6 bases from J; junction bases left unmatched: 8. This CDR3 contains 16 residues. Germline CDR1 reads LGHNA; CDR2 reads YSLEER. The CDR3 DNA is TGCGCCAGCAGCCAAGATCTTGCCGGGACAGGGAATGGCTACACCTTC. Amino acids: CASSQDLAGTGNGYTF.

The V call is TRBV10-3, the J call TRBJ1-2, with TRBD1 matching 7 bases. Looked up from germline, CDR1 is ENHRY and CDR2 is SYGVKD. Germline trimming cut 2 bases from V and 4 bases from J; bases unmatched to any gene: 7. This CDR3 has 15 amino acids. The CDR3 DNA sequence: TGTGCCATCAGTGAGCCGGGGACAGACCCCTATGGCTACACCTTC. Protein: CAISEPGTDPYGYTF.

The chain links TRBV7-9 to TRBJ2-3, with TRBD2 matching 7 bases. V lost 5 bases, J lost 4 bases, and 12 bases stayed unmatched. CDR3 size: 16 residues. Germline V gene lookup returns CDR1 SEHNR and CDR2 FQNEAQ (reference sequence). The CDR3: CASSPAGREMADTQYF. DNA for the CDR3: TGTGCCAGCAGCCCGGCGGGGCGGGAGATGGCAGATACGCAGTATTTT.

The chain is built from TRBV5-1 and TRBJ2-1; 7 bases are shared with TRBD2. V shed 4 bases, J shed 6 bases, and the junction held 7 bases outside the gene matches. Germline lookup yields CDR1 SGHRS and CDR2 YFSETQ. The CDR3 loop spans 14 amino acids. CDR3 DNA sequence: TGCGCCAGCAGCCCCGGGACTACTCCCAATGAGCAGTTCTTC. This gives the protein CASSPGTTPNEQFF.